The 31 T cell receptor beta chains below come from one sample, sequenced in a study of vaccination and CD4 T cells after COVID-19 (dated by TCRdb to the early 2020s). To prepare the library, PCR was applied. The reads were generated on an Illumina iSeq 100. DNA from cultured CD4+ T cells underwent TCR sequencing with the Oncomine TCR Beta short-read assay at the Johns Hopkins FTIC core. TCRdb itself trimmed the public reads at Q25 with fastp, ran MiXCR and retained productive beta chains. Merged by CDR3 protein, the rows form single entries marked with the most common genes and DNA. For this sample there are tens of thousands of distinct CDR3 sequences; over 40% appear just once. The leading ten clones occupy under 6.5% of the sample. This specimen's time point label, interpreted: late sampling 161 to 241 days after vaccination in a few convalescent patients. What the treatment or condition label conveys for this sample: roughly nine-day PBMC culture with coronavirus spike peptide pools or control peptides (ViraFEST assay).

No antigen is known for these receptors. The sample consisted of CD4+ T cells from blood, cultured in vitro, taken about 7 months after SARS-CoV-2 vaccination. The receptor set was obtained from a human donor who had recovered from COVID-19.

This clonotype was counted only a few times. The chain employs TRBV20-1 and TRBJ1-2, with D possibly matching TRBD1 (5 bases). V dropped 1 base and J dropped 6 bases, with 12 bases sitting between them. The germline V gene encodes CDR1 DFQATT and CDR2 SNEGSKA (reference sequence). This CDR3 spans 13 amino acids. The CDR3 nucleotides read TGCAGTGCTAGAGGGCGGGGGTTGCATGGCTACACCTTC. This gives the protein CSARGRGLHGYTF.

In regard to this clonotype: At one end the junction does not follow the germline gene, possibly because of a read error. DNA for the CDR3: TGTGCCGGCAGTTACATGACAGGGGGCTACGAGCAGTACTTC. This sequence encodes CAGSYMTGGYEQYF. The V and J genes are TRBV6-2 or TRBV6-3 and TRBJ2-7, with 9 bases matching TRBD1. Germline CDR1 and CDR2: MNHEY and SVGEGT. The CDR3 is 14 residues long.

This clonotype was seen a handful of times. V gene TRBV20-1 combines with J gene TRBJ1-1; maybe TRBD1 (5 bases). V was trimmed by 6 bases and J by 11 bases, leaving 22 bases between them. Germline V CDR1 and CDR2: DFQATT, SNEGSKA (reference sequence). The CDR3 totals 13 residues. The CDR3 protein is CSAKQGVAGPAFF. The CDR3 DNA follows: TGCAGTGCAAAGCAGGGAGTTGCAGGGCCGGCTTTCTTT.

CDR3 amino acids: CASSSSTGLGNTEAFF. The CDR3 nucleotides read TGTGCCAGCAGCTCCAGTACAGGGCTGGGGAACACTGAAGCTTTCTTT. The rearrangement joins TRBV7-9 to TRBJ1-1; maybe TRBD1 (6 bases). The CDR3 has 16 residues. Per the germline V gene, CDR1 is SEHNR and CDR2 is FQNEAQ (reference sequence). V was trimmed by 4 bases and J by 1 base, leaving 16 bases between them.

This clonotype was detected only a few times. V and J are TRBV24-1 and TRBJ1-5; no firm D call. Germline-derived CDR1 and CDR2 are KGHDR and SFDVKD. The CDR3 consists of 16 residues. The V end lost 2 bases, the J end lost 2 bases, and 12 bases lay between the germline ends. The CDR3 is CATSDYKGGGNQPQHF. The CDR3 DNA reads as TGTGCCACCAGTGATTATAAGGGAGGAGGCAATCAGCCCCAGCATTTT.

The chain employs TRBV6-1 and TRBJ2-5; D ambiguous. CDR3 length equals 13 residues. Germline assignment: CDR1 MNHNS and CDR2 SASEGT. V lost 5 bases and J lost 1, with 8 bases in between. CDR3 region: CASSTVFQETQYF. The CDR3 nucleotides are TGTGCCAGCAGTACAGTCTTCCAAGAGACCCAGTACTTC.

This chain links TRBV12-3 or TRBV12-4 with TRBJ2-5, with unresolved D. The CDR3 contains 14 residues. The V gene lost 8 bases and the J gene lost 0 bases, with 13 bases spanning the gap. For the CDR3, the DNA is TGTGCCAGCTCCCGGCAGCTTCACCAAGAGACCCAGTACTTC. Its protein is CASSRQLHQETQYF.

This chain joins TRBV27 and TRBJ2-7, with a tentative D call TRBD1 (5 bases). Germline V gene sequence: CDR1 MNHEY, CDR2 SMNVEV (reference sequence). The V and J ends lost 2 bases and 1 base respectively, with 12 bases between them. The CDR3 length is 15 residues. This CDR3 is CASSLAREPSYEQYF. As DNA, the CDR3 is TGTGCCAGCAGTTTAGCCAGGGAACCTTCCTACGAGCAGTACTTC.

V is TRBV6-5 and J is TRBJ2-7; D not certain. Per germline, CDR1 MNHEY and CDR2 SVGAGI. The V and J ends lost 4 bases and 4 bases respectively, with 14 bases between them. The CDR3 is 14 residues long. This CDR3 reads CASSSDTLGYEQYF. The CDR3, as DNA: TGTGCCAGCAGTTCCGACACCCTAGGGTACGAGCAGTACTTC.

This clonotype was seen just once. The CDR3 bases are TGCAGTGCTAGAGATTCCTACGAGCAGTACTTC. Translated, it gives CSARDSYEQYF. V gene TRBV20-1 combines with J gene TRBJ2-7; D remains unclear. The germline V gene encodes CDR1 DFQATT and CDR2 SNEGSKA (reference sequence). CDR3 length: 11 amino acids. The ends were cut back, 0 bases at V and 1 base at J, with 1 base in the middle.

This clonotype was seen more than once but under ten times. The CDR3 nucleotides are TGTGCCAGCAGTTACCAGGGGAGCTCCTACAATGAGCAGTTCTTC. Translating it yields CASSYQGSSYNEQFF. The chain is built from TRBV6-5 and TRBJ2-1; possibly TRBD1 for D (6 bases). The V end lost 2 bases, the J end lost 0 bases, and 8 bases lay between the germline ends. From germline, CDR1 is MNHEY and CDR2 SVGAGI. CDR3 length equals 15 residues.

This clonotype was counted only a few times. The chain uses TRBV19 and TRBJ1-2; D gene ambiguous. The CDR3 is made up of 14 amino acids. V shed 5 bases and J shed 2 bases, with 12 bases lying between them. Looked up from germline, CDR1 is LNHDA and CDR2 is SQIVND (reference sequence). CDR3 coding DNA: TGTGCCAGTAGTCCCGACCGGATGAACTATGGCTACACCTTC. Amino acid sequence: CASSPDRMNYGYTF.

The chain recombines TRBV6-1 with TRBJ2-7, with 8 bases that match TRBD1. There are 16 residues in the CDR3. Trimming cost V 3 bases and J 0 bases; bases outside gene matches: 7. Germline CDR1 and CDR2: MNHNS and SASEGT. The CDR3 is CASSDRETGVSYEQYF. The DNA of the CDR3 is TGTGCCAGCAGTGATAGGGAGACAGGGGTCTCCTACGAGCAGTACTTC.

The genes are TRBV10-3 and TRBJ2-5; D might be TRBD2 (6 bases). The CDR3 sequence is 16 residues long. V was trimmed by 0 bases and J by 2 bases, leaving 13 bases between them. The germline gives CDR1 ENHRY, CDR2 SYGVKD. CDR3 region: CAISESEGTEQETQYF. As DNA, the CDR3 is TGTGCCATCAGTGAGTCGGAGGGGACGGAGCAAGAGACCCAGTACTTC.

This chain uses TRBV6-1 with TRBJ2-5; unclear D gene. Germline CDR1 reads MNHNS; CDR2 reads SASEGT. V was shortened by 5 bases and J by 4 bases, with 17 bases between the two germline ends. The CDR3 runs 15 residues. As DNA, the CDR3 is TGTGCCAGCAGTCCCAGCCCGACGACCCGAGAGACCCAGTACTTC. It specifies CASSPSPTTRETQYF.

V is TRBV7-2 and J is TRBJ2-3; D call uncertain. This CDR3 region has 14 residues. The germline V and J ends were trimmed by 3 bases and 2 bases, with 9 bases remaining between them. Germline V gene data show CDR1 as SGHTA and CDR2 as FQGNSA. CDR3 residues: CASSFSGPTDTQYF. The CDR3 DNA reads TGTGCCAGCAGCTTCTCCGGGCCCACAGATACGCAGTATTTT.

The chain couples TRBV5-4 to TRBJ1-1, with TRBD1 matching 7 bases. CDR1 is SGHNT and CDR2 is YYREEE in the germline V gene (reference sequence). This CDR3 has 15 residues. Trimming removed 0 bases from V and 2 bases from J; junction bases left unmatched: 4. CDR3 loop: CASSLEGTENTEAFF. Here the CDR3 DNA reads TGTGCCAGCAGCTTGGAAGGGACAGAAAACACTGAAGCTTTCTTT.

This clonotype was observed a handful of times. The rearrangement uses TRBV7-9 and TRBJ2-7, with D hard to call. This CDR3 contains 13 residues. The V end was cut by 3 bases, the J end by 2 bases, with 8 bases between. Germline CDR1 SEHNR, CDR2 FQNEAQ (reference sequence). For the CDR3, the DNA is TGTGCCAGCAGCTTTGTACAGACCTACGAGCAGTACTTC. It specifies CASSFVQTYEQYF.

The CDR3 region has the DNA TGTGCCAGCAGTGAAGTTGACAGCCTCTATGGCTACACCTTC. Translating gives CASSEVDSLYGYTF. The genes are TRBV6-1 and TRBJ1-2; a weak D match, TRBD1 (5 bases). The germline V gene has CDR1 MNHNS and CDR2 SASEGT. V was pared by 1 base and J by 4 bases, with 10 bases between. This CDR3 comprises 14 residues.

There are a few counts of this clonotype. The chain links TRBV20-1 to TRBJ1-5, with D perhaps TRBD1 (5 bases). This CDR3 contains 16 residues. Per the germline V gene, CDR1 is DFQATT and CDR2 is SNEGSKA (reference sequence). V lost 3 bases to trimming and J lost 4 bases, with 19 bases between them. CDR3 region: CSASASDRSINQPQHF. The CDR3 coding sequence is TGCAGTGCTAGTGCCTCTGACAGAAGTATTAATCAGCCCCAGCATTTT.

This clonotype was recorded a few times. V usage is TRBV19 and J usage is TRBJ1-2; a possible D gene is TRBD1 (5 bases). The germline V gene has CDR1 LNHDA and CDR2 SQIVND (reference sequence). Trimming cost V 8 bases and J 0 bases, with 10 bases left between them. This CDR3 has 13 residues. The CDR3 loop is CASRTGPNYGYTF. The CDR3 DNA reads as TGTGCCAGTCGCACAGGTCCTAACTATGGCTACACCTTC.

V gene TRBV15 combines with J gene TRBJ2-3; TRBD1 might be the D (6 bases). Germline-derived CDR1 and CDR2 are LNHNV and YYDKDF (reference sequence). V lost 0 bases to trimming and J lost 3 bases, with 10 bases between them. The CDR3 totals 15 residues. CDR3 bases: TGTGCCACCAGCAGAGAATACAGGGAAACAGATACGCAGTATTTT. It is translated as CATSREYRETDTQYF.

V gene TRBV15 combines with J gene TRBJ2-7, with 9 positions matching TRBD1. The length of the CDR3 is 15 residues. Germline CDR1 is LNHNV and CDR2 is YYDKDF (reference sequence). V shed 4 bases, J shed 1 base, and the junction held 5 bases outside the gene matches. The CDR3 nucleotides are TGTGCCACCAGCAAGACAGGGGGGGTATCCTACGAGCAGTACTTC. This codes for CATSKTGGVSYEQYF.

The rearrangement joins TRBV28 to TRBJ1-1; D possibly corresponds to TRBD1 (5 bases). V lost 7 bases, J lost 8 bases, and 14 bases lay in between. The CDR3 is 12 residues long. Germline CDR1 and CDR2: MDHEN and SYDVKM. Written as DNA, the CDR3 is TGTGCCAGCACCGGGGGACGGGGAGAAGCTTTCTTT. This encodes CASTGGRGEAFF.

V usage is TRBV20-1 and J usage is TRBJ2-7; 11 bases are a match to TRBD2. The CDR3 has 15 residues. Per germline, CDR1 DFQATT and CDR2 SNEGSKA (reference sequence). V lost 6 bases and J lost 0; bases outside the gene matches: 7. DNA for the CDR3: TGCAGTGCCCTTACTAGCGGGGGCCTCTCCTACGAGCAGTACTTC. This encodes CSALTSGGLSYEQYF.

V and J are TRBV28 and TRBJ2-3; D not resolved. This CDR3 is 14 amino acids long. Germline V gene sequence: CDR1 MDHEN, CDR2 SYDVKM. Trimming pared 5 bases from V and 3 bases from J, leaving 12 bases between. CDR3 sequence (DNA): TGTGCCAGCAGTGCCCCCCCAGTAACAGATACGCAGTATTTT. This sequence encodes CASSAPPVTDTQYF. The full variable domain, completed using reference TRBV28 and TRBJ2-3, is DVKVTQSSRYLVKRTGEKVFLECVQDMDHENMFWYRQDPGLGLRLIYFSYDVKMKEKGDIPEGYSVSREKKERFSLILESASTNQTSMYLCASSAPPVTDTQYFGPGTRLTVL.

V is TRBV27 and J is TRBJ1-2; a weak D match, TRBD1 (5 bases). V lost 6 bases, J lost 7 bases, and 15 bases lay in between. The CDR3 has 13 amino acids. The V gene's germline CDR1 is MNHEY and CDR2 SMNVEV (reference sequence). CDR3 region: CASSGRAGIGYTF. In DNA, the CDR3 is TGTGCCAGCAGCGGGCGGGCAGGGATTGGCTACACCTTC.

There are a few counts of this clonotype. The V and J genes are TRBV20-1 and TRBJ2-3, with TRBD1 matching 7 bases. V lost 2 bases and J lost 3; bases outside the gene matches: 11. The length of the CDR3 is 16 residues. Germline V gene lookup returns CDR1 DFQATT and CDR2 SNEGSKA (reference sequence). In nucleotides, the CDR3 is TGCAGTGCTAGAACACCGGGACAGAGGGGGACAGATACGCAGTATTTT. This encodes CSARTPGQRGTDTQYF.

The rearrangement links TRBV5-6 to TRBJ1-2; no clear D. CDR3 length: 13 amino acids. V shed 5 bases and J shed 0 bases, with 8 bases lying between them. The V gene's germline CDR1 is SGHDT and CDR2 YYEEEE. CDR3 nucleotides: TGTGCCAGCAGAAGGGTAGCTAACTATGGCTACACCTTC. Protein sequence: CASRRVANYGYTF.

CDR3 region: CATQSHSGEQFF. The DNA for the CDR3 is TGTGCCACCCAGTCACATAGCGGAGAGCAGTTCTTC. V is TRBV6-1 and J is TRBJ2-1; D is perhaps TRBD2 (6 bases). Per germline, CDR1 MNHNS and CDR2 SASEGT. This CDR3 contains 12 residues. The ends were cut back, 10 bases at V and 10 bases at J, with 17 bases in the middle.

This clonotype was seen a handful of times. The chain combines TRBV20-1 with TRBJ2-5; 10 positions agree with TRBD1. Germline CDR1 and CDR2: DFQATT and SNEGSKA (reference sequence). CDR3 length: 14 residues. Trimming at V came to 7 bases and at J to 7 bases, leaving 12 bases not matched to a gene. DNA for the CDR3: TGCAGTGTCCCTCCTGGCGGACAGGGGGTGACCCAGTACTTC. It yields the protein CSVPPGGQGVTQYF.